Below, 8 T cell receptor beta chains from the same sample are listed, as sequenced in a study of T-cell reconstitution after alpha-beta-depleted transplantation in children. Molecular barcoding with unique molecular identifiers was used for the TCRbeta library. TCRdb independently ran MiXCR on the PCR reads; one entry per CDR3 protein. The table has about 230,000 distinct CDR3 sequences, roughly 11% seen once. Sequenced here: PBMCs, sampled before TCRalphabeta/CD19-depleted stem cell transplant. All receptors derive from a child younger than two with acute myeloid leukemia, due to receive a stem cell transplant.

A remark on this clonotype: One end of the junction is discordant with germline, which a read error may explain. The chain recombines TRBV10-2 with TRBJ2-3, with no clear D. Germline V lookup: CDR1 WSHSY, CDR2 SAAADI. There are 12 residues in the CDR3. CDR3 DNA sequence: TGCGCCAGCAGGGATAGTGCAGATACGAAGTATTTT. Protein product: CASRDSADTKYF.

This clonotype was seen ten or more times. The chain joins TRBV5-1 to TRBJ1-1, with 7 bases lining up with TRBD1. CDR3 size: 12 residues. V was clipped by 3 bases and J by 8 bases; unmatched bases: 4. The germline V gene has CDR1 SGHRS and CDR2 YFSETQ. CDR3 DNA: TGCGCCAGCAGCTCGGCGACAGGGGAAGCTTTCTTT. The encoded protein is CASSSATGEAFF.

This clonotype was seen repeatedly, ten times or more. The chain employs TRBV11-2 and TRBJ2-7; D is unresolved. Germline-derived CDR1 and CDR2 are SGHAT and FQNNGV. The V and J ends lost 7 bases and 2 bases respectively, with 12 bases between them. The length of the CDR3 is 13 residues. The CDR3 region has the DNA TGTGCCAGCACCCAGTCGTCCCCCTACGAGCAGTACTTC. Its protein product is CASTQSSPYEQYF.

The chain joins TRBV5-1 to TRBJ1-1; 8 positions agree with TRBD1. Germline CDR1 is SGHRS and CDR2 is YFSETQ. This CDR3 is 14 amino acids long. Trimming removed 4 bases from V and 5 bases from J; junction bases left unmatched: 7. The CDR3 nucleotides read TGCGCCAGCAGCGCCCAGGGGGCAAGTACTGAAGCTTTCTTT. It codes for CASSAQGASTEAFF.

V gene TRBV30 combines with J gene TRBJ2-7, with a tentative D call TRBD2 (5 bases). Germline V gene lookup returns CDR1 GTSNPN and CDR2 SVGIG (reference sequence). Trimming pared 1 base from V and 6 bases from J, leaving 16 bases between. CDR3 length equals 14 residues. CDR3 sequence reads: CAWSGRSRDREQYF. The CDR3 DNA is TGTGCCTGGAGTGGGAGGTCAAGGGATCGCGAGCAGTACTTC.

This clonotype was picked up many times. The CDR3: CASSLVGAWEKLFF. CDR3 coding DNA: TGTGCCAGCAGCCTTGTGGGGGCGTGGGAAAAACTGTTTTTT. The chain couples TRBV28 to TRBJ1-4, with a possible D match to TRBD1 (6 bases). V lost 6 bases and J 8 bases, leaving 16 bases between the germline ends. The CDR3 runs 14 residues. The germline CDR1 and CDR2 sequences are MDHEN and SYDVKM.

This clonotype was detected many times. The chain employs TRBV9 and TRBJ2-3; D remains ambiguous. Germline V lookup: CDR1 SGDLS, CDR2 YYNGEE. This CDR3 comprises 13 residues. Trimming stripped 0 bases from V and 2 bases from J, with 4 bases between. The CDR3: CASSVGPTDTQYF. CDR3 coding DNA: TGTGCCAGCAGCGTAGGACCCACAGATACGCAGTATTTT.

Here the CDR3 reads CASSQPGGQRPSGNTIYF. As DNA, the CDR3 is TGTGCCAGCAGCCAACCGGGGGGACAGCGACCCTCTGGAAACACCATATATTTT. The chain employs TRBV7-9 and TRBJ1-3; the match to TRBD1 covers 7 bases. With 5 bases clipped from V and 0 bases from J, the junction kept 13 bases outside the gene matches. Germline V gives CDR1 SEHNR, CDR2 FQNEAQ (reference sequence). The CDR3 extends over 18 amino acids.